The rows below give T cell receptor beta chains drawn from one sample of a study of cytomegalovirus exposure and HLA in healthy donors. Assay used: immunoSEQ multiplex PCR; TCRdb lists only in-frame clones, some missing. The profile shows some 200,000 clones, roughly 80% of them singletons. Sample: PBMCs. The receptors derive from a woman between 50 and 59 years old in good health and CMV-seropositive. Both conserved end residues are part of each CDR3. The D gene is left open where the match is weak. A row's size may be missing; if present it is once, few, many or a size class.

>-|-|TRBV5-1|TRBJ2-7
TGCGCCAGCAACCCCGGGGGTGAAGAGCAGTACTTC
CASNPGGEEQYF
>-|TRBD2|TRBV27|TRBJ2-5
TGTGCCAGCAGCTGGCGGGGGGGTCAAGAGACCCAGTACTTC
CASSWRGGQETQYF
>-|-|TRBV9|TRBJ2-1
TGTGCCAGCAGCGCGGGCCGGAGAACTAGCAATGAGCAGTTCTTC
CASSAGRRTSNEQFF
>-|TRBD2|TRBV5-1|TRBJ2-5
TGCGCCAGCAGCTTTAGCGGGGGCGCGGAGACCCAGTACTTC
CASSFSGGAETQYF
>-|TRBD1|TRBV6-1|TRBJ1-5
TGTGCCAGCAGCCGGCACAGGGGGGACAATCAGCCCCAGCATTTT
CASSRHRGDNQPQHF
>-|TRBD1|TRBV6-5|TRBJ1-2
TGTGCCAGCAGTCGGACAGGTTTGAACGGCTACACCTTC
CASSRTGLNGYTF
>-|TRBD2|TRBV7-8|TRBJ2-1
TGTGCCAGCAGCGAGCGACTAGCGGGGTCCTACAATGAGCAGTTCTTC
CASSERLAGSYNEQFF
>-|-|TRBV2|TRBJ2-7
TGTGCCAGCAGTACGGGGGTAAACTACGAGCAGTACTTC
CASSTGVNYEQYF
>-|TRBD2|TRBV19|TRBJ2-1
TGTGCCACCGACCCCGGGCTAGCGGGGGCCCCTAGCTCCTACAATGAGCAGTTCTTC
CATDPGLAGAPSSYNEQFF
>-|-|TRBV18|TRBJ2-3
TGTGCCAGCTCACCACTCTCGACAGGCACAGATACGCAGTATTTT
CASSPLSTGTDTQYF
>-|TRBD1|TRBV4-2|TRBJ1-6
TGTGCCAGCAGCCAAGAACTGGGACAGTATAATTCACCCCTCCACTTT
CASSQELGQYNSPLHF
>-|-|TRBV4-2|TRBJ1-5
TGTGCCAGCAGCCAAGGGACAGACAATCAGCCCCAGCATTTT
CASSQGTDNQPQHF
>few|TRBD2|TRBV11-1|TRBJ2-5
TGTGCCAGCAGCGAAAGGACTAGCGTACAAGAGACCCAGTACTTC
CASSERTSVQETQYF
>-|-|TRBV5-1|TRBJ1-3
TGCGCCAGCAGCTTGGCGGGGGGCGCGGGAAACACCATATATTTT
CASSLAGGAGNTIYF
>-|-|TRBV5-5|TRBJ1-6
TGTGCCAGCAGCCTGGGGGCGCCTCGGAAAATTAATTCACCCCTCCACTTT
CASSLGAPRKINSPLHF
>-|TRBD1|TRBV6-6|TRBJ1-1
TGTGCCAGCACCCGATTGAAGGGGGCAAATGCTGAAGCTTTCTTT
CASTRLKGANAEAFF
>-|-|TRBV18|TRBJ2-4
TGTGCCAGCTCACCACCGAGCCAAAACATTCAGTACTTC
CASSPPSQNIQYF
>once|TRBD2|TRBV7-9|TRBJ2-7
TGTGCCAGCAGCTTAGAAGCGGGGGCACTCTACGAGCAGTACTTC
CASSLEAGALYEQYF
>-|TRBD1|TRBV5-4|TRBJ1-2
TGTGCCAGCAGCTTCAATGAGGGACAGGGCGGCTACACCTTC
CASSFNEGQGGYTF
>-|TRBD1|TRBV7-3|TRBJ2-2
TGTGCCAGCAGCGAAAAAGCCGGGACAGGGGGGACCGGGGAGCTGTTTTTT
CASSEKAGTGGTGELFF
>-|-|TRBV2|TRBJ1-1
TGTGCCAGCAGCAAAGAGCCTCGACAGTGGGTAGACACTGAAGCTTTCTTT
CASSKEPRQWVDTEAFF
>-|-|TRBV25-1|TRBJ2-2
TGTGCCAGCATTTCGGGGGGCAACACCGGGGAGCTGTTTTTT
CASISGGNTGELFF
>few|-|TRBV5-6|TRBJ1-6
TGTGCCAGCAGCTTGGCCGCGGGGCTTTCACCCCTCCACTTT
CASSLAAGLSPLHF
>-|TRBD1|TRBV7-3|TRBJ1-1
TGTGCCAGCAGCTTAGGGACAGGGGGCGCAGCTTTCTTT
CASSLGTGGAAFF
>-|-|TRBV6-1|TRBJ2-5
TGTGCCAGCAGTGAATTTGGGGAGAAAGAGACCCAGTACTTC
CASSEFGEKETQYF
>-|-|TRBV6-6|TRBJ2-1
TGTGCCAGCAGCAGGGATATCACCTACAATGAGCAGTTCTTC
CASSRDITYNEQFF
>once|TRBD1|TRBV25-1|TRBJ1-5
TGTGCCAGCAGTGAGGGACAGGGGACTCAGCCCCAGCATTTT
CASSEGQGTQPQHF
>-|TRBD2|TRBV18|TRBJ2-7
TGTGCCAGCTCACCGTCTAGCGGGGGGGTCTACGAGCAGTACTTC
CASSPSSGGVYEQYF
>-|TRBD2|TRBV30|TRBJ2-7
TGTGCCTGGGGACTAGCGGGGGCCCGAAACTACGAGCAGTACTTC
CAWGLAGARNYEQYF
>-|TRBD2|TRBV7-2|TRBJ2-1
TGTGCCAGCAGCCCTCGGGGGGGCTCCTACAATGAGCAGTTCTTC
CASSPRGGSYNEQFF
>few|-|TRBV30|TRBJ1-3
TGTGCCACCGGACTCTCTGGAAACACCATATATTTT
CATGLSGNTIYF
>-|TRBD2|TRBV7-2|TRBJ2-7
TGTGCCAGCAGCTTCGGACTAGCGGGGGGGATCAACGAGCAGTACTTC
CASSFGLAGGINEQYF
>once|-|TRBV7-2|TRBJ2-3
TGTGCCAGCAGCCTTCGGACTGGAGGGGATACGCAGTATTTT
CASSLRTGGDTQYF
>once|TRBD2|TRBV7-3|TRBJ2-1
TGTGCCAGCAGCTTGGCGGGGGGGTACAATGAGCAGTTCTTC
CASSLAGGYNEQFF
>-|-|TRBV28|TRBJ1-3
TGTGCCAGCAGCACAGAGGGAGAAAACACCATATATTTT
CASSTEGENTIYF
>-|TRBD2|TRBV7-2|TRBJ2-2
TGTGCCAGCAGCCCCGTGTTGGCGGGGGGGCCCGGGGAGCTGTTTTTT
CASSPVLAGGPGELFF
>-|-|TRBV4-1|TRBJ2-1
TGCGCCAGCAGCCAAGGGAGGGGGGGATCCTACAATGAGCAGTTCTTC
CASSQGRGGSYNEQFF
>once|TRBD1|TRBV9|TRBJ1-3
TGTGCCAGCAGCGTAGGCTCTCAGAGGACAGGGGGTGGAAACACCATATATTTT
CASSVGSQRTGGGNTIYF
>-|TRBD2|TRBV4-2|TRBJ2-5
TGTGCCAGCAGCCAAGAGGGGACTAGCGGGGGCCAAGAGACCCAGTACTTC
CASSQEGTSGGQETQYF
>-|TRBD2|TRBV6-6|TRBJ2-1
TGTGCCAGCAGCGAAAGGACTAGCGGGGGGAACAATGAGCAGTTCTTC
CASSERTSGGNNEQFF
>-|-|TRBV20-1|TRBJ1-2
TGCAGTGCGCCGGTTGATGGCTACACCTTC
CSAPVDGYTF
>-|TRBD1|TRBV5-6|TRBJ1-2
TGTGCCAGCAGCCAGACAGGGGGCCCGAGCACCTTC
CASSQTGGPSTF
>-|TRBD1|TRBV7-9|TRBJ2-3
TGTTCCAGCAGCTACCAACAGGGGGGCACAGATACGCAGTATTTT
CSSSYQQGGTDTQYF
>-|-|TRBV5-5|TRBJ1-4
TGTGCCAGCAGCTTCCGGGTCGGAGAGAATGAAAAACTGTTTTTT
CASSFRVGENEKLFF
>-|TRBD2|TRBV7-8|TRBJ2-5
TGTGCCAGCAGCCCGGGGACTACTCAAGAGACCCAGTACTTC
CASSPGTTQETQYF
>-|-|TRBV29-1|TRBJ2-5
TGCAGCGTTGAGGGCCGTGAAAGGTGGGAGCAGTACTTC
CSVEGRERWEQYF
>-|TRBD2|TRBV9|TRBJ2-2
TGTGCCAGCAGCTCGGGACTATTCACCGGGGAGCTGTTTTTT
CASSSGLFTGELFF
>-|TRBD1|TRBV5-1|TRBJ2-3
TGCGCCAGCACTACAGGGGTCACAGATACGCAGTATTTT
CASTTGVTDTQYF
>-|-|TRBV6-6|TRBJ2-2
TGTGCCAGCAGTTACTATGGACAGACCTACGGGGAGCTGTTTTTT
CASSYYGQTYGELFF
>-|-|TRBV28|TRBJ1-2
TGTGCCAGCAGTTTAAGCAGGGGAGGGGGCTACACCTTC
CASSLSRGGGYTF
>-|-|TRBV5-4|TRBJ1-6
TGTGCCAGCAGCTTTTCGGGGATTGATTCACCCCTCCACTTT
CASSFSGIDSPLHF
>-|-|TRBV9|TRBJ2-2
TGTGCCAGCAGCGTAGCGGGGATCCACACCGGGGAGCTGTTTTTT
CASSVAGIHTGELFF
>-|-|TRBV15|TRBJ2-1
TGTGCCACCAGCCGCGGGACTCCCGATGAGCAGTTCTTC
CATSRGTPDEQFF